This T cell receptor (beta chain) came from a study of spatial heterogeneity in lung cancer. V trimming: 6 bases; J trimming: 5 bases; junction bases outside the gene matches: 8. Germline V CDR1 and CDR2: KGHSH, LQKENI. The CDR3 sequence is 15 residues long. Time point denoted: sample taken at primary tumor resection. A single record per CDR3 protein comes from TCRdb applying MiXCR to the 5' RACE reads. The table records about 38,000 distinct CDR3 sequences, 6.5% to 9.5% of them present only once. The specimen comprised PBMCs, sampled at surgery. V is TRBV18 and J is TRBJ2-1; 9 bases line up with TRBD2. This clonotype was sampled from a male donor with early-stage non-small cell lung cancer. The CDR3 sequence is CASSLSVAGDNEQFF. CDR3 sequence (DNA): TGTGCCAGCTCCCTGTCGGTAGCGGGGGACAATGAGCAGTTCTTC. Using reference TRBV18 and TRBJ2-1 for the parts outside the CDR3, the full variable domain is NAGVMQNPRHLVRRRGQEARLRCSPMKGHSHVYWYRQLPEEGLKFMVYLQKENIIDESGMPKERFSAEFPKEGPSILRIQQVVRGDSAAYFCASSLSVAGDNEQFFGPGTRLTVL.